These 9 T cell receptor beta chains share one sample of origin, sequenced in a study of regulatory T cells in long-lasting Graves disease. Arm-PCR of CDR3 regions and iRepertoire HTBI primers were the basis on which TCR beta libraries were built. MiXCR was run by TCRdb on the multiplex PCR reads, yielding one entry per CDR3 protein. The table has approximately 400,000 distinct CDR3 sequences, more than 12% seen once. Time point in this sample: newly diagnosed GD, antithyroid drugs for less than 3 months. There was RNA extracted from PBMCs, and the TCR library was made from it. These data were likewise used in another study, on T cells in Graves' hyperthyroidism and ophthalmopathy.

The starting material was peripheral blood mononuclear cells (PBMCs), obtained at new diagnosis, from a patient treated with antithyroid drugs. The receptors stem from a woman in her twenties or thirties with Graves disease.

This clonotype was seen at least ten times. The chain uses TRBV12-3 or TRBV12-4 and TRBJ1-5; no reliable D call. The ends were cut back, 2 bases at V and 4 bases at J, with 15 bases in the middle. The CDR3 consists of 16 residues. The CDR3 sequence: CASSLQGSPPNQPQHF. Here the CDR3 DNA reads TGTGCCAGCAGTTTACAAGGGTCCCCGCCAAATCAGCCCCAGCATTTT.

The gene calls are TRBV5-1 and TRBJ2-5; TRBD2 agrees at 12 bases. Germline CDR1 SGHRS, CDR2 YFSETQ. The CDR3 length is 16 residues. The V segment lost 0 bases and the J segment 5 bases; nucleotides outside the gene matches: 5. Here the CDR3 DNA reads TGCGCCAGCAGCTTGGAACCTAGCGGGAGGGCCGAGACCCAGTACTTC. This gives the protein CASSLEPSGRAETQYF.

On this clonotype itself: A much bigger clone sits one base away, suggesting this may be a read error. A read error is likely, as this CDR3 ends without the conserved phenylalanine or tryptophan. The chain carries TRBV10-3 and TRBJ2-5; D is perhaps TRBD1 or TRBD2 (5 bases each). The CDR3 is 14 amino acids. The V gene lost 4 bases and the J gene lost 5 bases, with 14 bases spanning the gap. The germline gives CDR1 ENHRY, CDR2 SYGVKD. CDR3 nucleotide sequence: TGTGCCATCAGTGCCGGGACCAAGGGGGAGACCCAGTACTCC. This sequence encodes CAISAGTKGETQYS.

This clonotype appeared a few times. The chain combines TRBV27 with TRBJ1-5, with D possibly being TRBD1 (5 bases). This CDR3 spans 16 amino acids. Trimming left V 0 bases short and J 1 base short, with 10 bases between. Per germline, CDR1 MNHEY and CDR2 SMNVEV (reference sequence). The CDR3 sequence is CASSLSWGMSNQPQHF. In DNA form, the CDR3 reads TGTGCCAGCAGTTTATCGTGGGGGATGAGCAATCAGCCCCAGCATTTT.

The table lists this clonotype with many counts. The chain employs TRBV5-1 and TRBJ2-4; possibly TRBD1 for D (6 bases). There are 18 residues in the CDR3. Germline V CDR1 and CDR2: SGHRS, YFSETQ. The V and J ends lost 4 bases and 0 bases respectively, with 20 bases between them. The CDR3 coding sequence is TGCGCCAGCAGCCCTGGGCCCCGACAGGAATTAGCCAAAAACATTCAGTACTTC. This codes for CASSPGPRQELAKNIQYF.

This clonotype has only a few counts. The rearrangement joins TRBV6-9 to TRBJ2-3; D is tentatively TRBD1 or TRBD2 (6 bases each). Germline V lookup: CDR1 MNHGY, CDR2 SVAAGI. The CDR3 covers 17 residues. V shed 3 bases and J shed 0 bases, with 16 bases lying between them. The CDR3 spells CASSYSPRGASTDTQYF. DNA for the CDR3: TGTGCCAGCAGTTACTCCCCTAGGGGGGCAAGCACAGATACGCAGTATTTT.

Many counts were recorded for this clonotype. One end of the junction varies from germline; a read error may be responsible. The chain recombines TRBV20-1 with TRBJ2-7; D is unresolved. CDR1 and CDR2 (germline): DFQATT, SNEGSKA (reference sequence). The CDR3 spans 10 residues. The CDR3 region has the DNA TGCAGTGCTAGAGATCGCGACCTCGACTTC. This sequence encodes CSARDRDLDF.

This clonotype has at least ten counts. The V gene is TRBV30, the J gene TRBJ1-1, with D hard to call. With 2 bases removed from V and 3 bases from J, the gap between germline ends came to 7 bases. CDR3 length: 12 residues. From germline, CDR1 is GTSNPN and CDR2 SVGIG (reference sequence). In DNA form, the CDR3 reads TGTGCCTGGAGTTTCGCTTACACTGAAGCTTTCTTT. Protein: CAWSFAYTEAFF.

The table lists this clonotype with many counts. The chain couples TRBV7-8 to TRBJ2-1; 7 nucleotides agree with TRBD1. V dropped 2 bases and J dropped 2; count of bases not matched to a gene: 12. The CDR3 contains 18 residues. Germline loops: CDR1 SGHVS, CDR2 FQNEAQ. CDR3 residues: CASSLLAFDRATYNEQFF. In nucleotides, the CDR3 is TGTGCCAGCAGCTTACTCGCGTTCGACAGGGCAACCTACAATGAGCAGTTCTTC.